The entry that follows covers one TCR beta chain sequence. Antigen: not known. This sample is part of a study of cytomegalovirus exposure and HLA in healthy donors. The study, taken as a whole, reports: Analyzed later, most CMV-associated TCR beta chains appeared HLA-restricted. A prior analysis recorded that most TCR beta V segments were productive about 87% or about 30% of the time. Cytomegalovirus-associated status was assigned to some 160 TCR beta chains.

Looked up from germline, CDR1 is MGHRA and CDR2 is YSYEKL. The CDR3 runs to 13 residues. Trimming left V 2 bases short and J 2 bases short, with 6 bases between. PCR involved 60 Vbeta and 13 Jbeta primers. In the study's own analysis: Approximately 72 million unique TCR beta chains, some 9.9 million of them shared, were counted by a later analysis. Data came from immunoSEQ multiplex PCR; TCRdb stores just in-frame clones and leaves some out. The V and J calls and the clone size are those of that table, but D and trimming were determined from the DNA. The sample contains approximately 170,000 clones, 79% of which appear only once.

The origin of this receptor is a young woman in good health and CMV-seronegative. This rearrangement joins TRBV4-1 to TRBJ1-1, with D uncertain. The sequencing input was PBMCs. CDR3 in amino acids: CASSQMRNTEAFF. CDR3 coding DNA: TGCGCCAGCAGCCAAATGCGAAACACTGAAGCTTTCTTT.